This T cell receptor (beta chain) was identified in a study of response to subunit inactivated influenza vaccine. A remark on this clonotype: The target antigen is unknown.

MiXCR was run by TCRdb on the RT-PCR reads, yielding one entry per CDR3 protein. The sample records 500,000 to 600,000 distinct CDR3 sequences, about 12% being singletons. The CDR3 spans 15 residues. The germline gives CDR1 DFQATT, CDR2 SNEGSKA (reference sequence). V lost 2 bases, J lost 12 bases, and 23 bases lay in between. Study-level points and caveats: Authors suggested each seasonal influenza vaccination recruits few new T cells.

This sequence originates from a man aged 45-60 years who received an inactivated influenza vaccine. The material was PBMCs from blood, obtained on the day of vaccination. V usage is TRBV20-1 and J usage is TRBJ2-1; D is ambiguous. The CDR3 nucleotides read TGCAGTGCTAGACTACCCCCTGATGGTACTCTGGGGCAGTTCTTC. Translated, it gives CSARLPPDGTLGQFF.